These 9 T cell receptor beta chains were all obtained from the same sample, sequenced in a study of technical replicates of blood from a handful of donors. Sequenced by immunoSEQ multiplex PCR; TCRdb stores in-frame clones only, minus some. This table has about 56,000 clones, 90% to 95% appearing once. Material: PBMCs. The receptors originated from a human donor in good health. Some clones in this sample may be carry-over from other donors' samples.

This chain connects TRBV7-9 to TRBJ2-2; the D is unclear. Germline V gene data show CDR1 as SEHNR and CDR2 as FQNEAQ (reference sequence). This CDR3 region has 13 residues. V lost 5 bases to trimming and J lost 4 bases, with 8 bases between them. This CDR3 is CASSPQVTGELFF. DNA for the CDR3: TGTGCCAGCAGCCCGCAGGTCACCGGGGAGCTGTTTTTT. The full variable domain, in which reference TRBV7-9 and TRBJ2-2 provide the parts outside the CDR3, is DTGVSQNPRHKITKRGQNVTFRCDPISEHNRLYWYRQTLGQGPEFLTYFQNEAQLEKSRLLSDRFSAERPKGSFSTLEIQRTEQGDSAMYLCASSPQVTGELFFGEGSRLTVL.

The chain joins TRBV5-1 to TRBJ2-2, with 9 bases identical to TRBD2. The trim removed 4 bases at V and 5 bases at J, leaving 3 bases unmatched. The germline gives CDR1 SGHRS, CDR2 YFSETQ. The CDR3 totals 14 residues. CDR3 sequence (DNA): TGCGCCAGCAGCGCGGGGGGGCGAACCGGGGAGCTGTTTTTT. Protein sequence: CASSAGGRTGELFF.

This clone appeared once. This chain uses TRBV7-9 with TRBJ2-3; TRBD2 agrees at 11 bases. The germline CDR1 and CDR2 sequences are SEHNR and FQNEAQ (reference sequence). V shed 5 bases, J shed 1 base, and the junction held 11 bases outside the gene matches. The CDR3 consists of 18 residues. The CDR3 sequence is CASSLGSSGRFGTDTQYF. CDR3 sequence (DNA): TGTGCCAGCAGCCTCGGGTCTAGCGGGAGGTTCGGCACAGATACGCAGTATTTT.

This chain links TRBV30 with TRBJ2-5; 8 bases align to TRBD2. The CDR3 runs to 15 residues. Germline V gene data show CDR1 as GTSNPN and CDR2 as SVGIG (reference sequence). With 0 bases clipped from V and 4 bases from J, the junction kept 7 bases outside the gene matches. CDR3 amino acids: CAWSVLTGGRETQYF. The CDR3 DNA is TGTGCCTGGAGTGTACTAACGGGAGGGAGAGAGACCCAGTACTTC.

The rearrangement links TRBV4-3 to TRBJ1-6, with 9 bases identical to TRBD1. With V trimmed by 2 bases and J by 8 bases, 1 base remained unmatched. CDR1 and CDR2 from the germline V gene are LGHNA and YSLEER. CDR3 length: 14 amino acids. CDR3 DNA: TGCGCCAGCAGCCAAAGACAGGGGGATTCACCCCTCCACTTT. It specifies CASSQRQGDSPLHF.

The chain joins TRBV11-2 to TRBJ2-7; 9 nucleotides line up with TRBD2. The CDR3 spans 16 residues. Trimming at V came to 2 bases and at J to 3 bases, leaving 8 bases not matched to a gene. The germline gives CDR1 SGHAT, CDR2 FQNNGV. The CDR3 DNA follows: TGTGCCAGCAGCTTAATTAGCGGGAGTAATAGCTACGAGCAGTACTTC. Protein product: CASSLISGSNSYEQYF. Full variable domain (rest looked up from reference TRBV11-2 and TRBJ2-7): EAGVAQSPRYKIIEKRQSVAFWCNPISGHATLYWYQQILGQGPKLLIQFQNNGVVDDSQLPKDRFSAERLKGVDSTLKIQPAKLEDSAVYLCASSLISGSNSYEQYFGPGTRLTVT.

The rearrangement joins TRBV10-3 to TRBJ1-2; D not certain. This CDR3 region has 14 residues. V lost 0 bases and J lost 4, with 9 bases in between. Per germline, CDR1 ENHRY and CDR2 SYGVKD. CDR3 in DNA: TGTGCCATCAGTGAGTCGTCCCGGAGCTATGGCTACACCTTC. This sequence encodes CAISESSRSYGYTF.

V gene TRBV6-5 combines with J gene TRBJ1-1, with TRBD1 identical over 11 bases. Unmatched junction bases numbered 6, after V lost 5 bases and J lost 4 bases. This CDR3 has 15 amino acids. In germline, CDR1 is MNHEY, CDR2 SVGAGI. For the CDR3, the DNA is TGTGCCAGCAGTAAGGGACAGGGGGGAATCACTGAAGCTTTCTTT. Amino acids: CASSKGQGGITEAFF.

V usage is TRBV20-1 and J usage is TRBJ1-2, with unresolved D. The CDR3 contains 11 residues. Deletions cut 6 bases from V and 5 bases from J, with 10 bases between. Germline-derived CDR1 and CDR2 are DFQATT and SNEGSKA (reference sequence). The CDR3 is CSANPGYGYTF. CDR3 DNA: TGCAGTGCCAACCCGGGATATGGCTACACCTTC.